One and the same sample provided the 3 T cell receptor beta chains below, sequenced in a study of human T cells and chemical hapten exposure. TCRdb itself ran the RACE reads through MiXCR, one entry per CDR3 protein. The sample contains 85,000 to 90,000 distinct CDR3 sequences, 9.6% of which appear only once. Time point indicated: pre-sensitization, week 0. Treatment defined: therapeutic diphenylcyclopropenone sensitization with weekly scalp DPC. This specimen consisted of whole blood, obtained in connection with sensitization to the hapten diphenylcyclopropenone (DPC). The source of these receptors is a middle-aged woman with alopecia areata. Some clones in this sample may be carry-over from other donors' samples.

Comment on this clonotype: This may arise from a read error, as a much more abundant clone is one base away. V is TRBV7-2 and J is TRBJ2-1, with D uncertain. CDR3 length equals 11 residues. CDR1 and CDR2 from the germline V gene are SGHTA and FQGNSA. The CDR3 loop is CASSSFNEQFF. The CDR3 coding sequence is TGTGCCAGCAGCTCCTTCAATGAGCAGTTCTTC.

This clonotype turned up a few times. The chain couples TRBV7-2 to TRBJ1-5; possibly TRBD1 for D (6 bases). Trimming took 5 bases from V and 0 from J, leaving 11 bases between them. There are 15 residues in the CDR3. Germline V gives CDR1 SGHTA, CDR2 FQGNSA. In nucleotides, the CDR3 is TGTGCCAGCAGCGCCCACAGGGATAGCAATCAGCCCCAGCATTTT. Its protein is CASSAHRDSNQPQHF. Complete variable domain (other parts from reference TRBV7-2 and TRBJ1-5): GAGVSQSPSNKVTEKGKDVELRCDPISGHTALYWYRQSLGQGLEFLIYFQGNSAPDKSGLPSDRFSAERTGGSVSTLTIQRTQQEDSAVYLCASSAHRDSNQPQHFGDGTRLSIL.

This clonotype was picked up many times. This sequence joins TRBV6-2 or TRBV6-3 and TRBJ2-3, with 8 nucleotides matching TRBD2. This CDR3 comprises 16 residues. In germline, CDR1 is MNHEY, CDR2 SVGEGT. After removal of 4 bases from V and 4 bases from J, the junction contained 10 bases not matched to a gene. DNA for the CDR3: TGTGCCAGCAGTTCCCTGGGACTAGAATATCCAGATACGCAGTATTTT. Translated: CASSSLGLEYPDTQYF.